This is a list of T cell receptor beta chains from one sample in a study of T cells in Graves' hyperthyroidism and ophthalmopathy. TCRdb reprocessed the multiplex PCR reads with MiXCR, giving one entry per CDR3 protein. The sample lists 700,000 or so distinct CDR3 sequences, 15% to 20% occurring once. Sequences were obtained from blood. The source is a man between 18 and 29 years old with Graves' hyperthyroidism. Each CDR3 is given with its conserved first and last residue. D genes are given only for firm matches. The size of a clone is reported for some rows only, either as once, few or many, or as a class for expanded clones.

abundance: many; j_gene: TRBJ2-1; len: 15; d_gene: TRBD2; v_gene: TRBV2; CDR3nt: TGTGCCAGCAGTGAATCGACTAGCGGGAGCCATGAGCAGTTCTTC; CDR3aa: CASSESTSGSHEQFF
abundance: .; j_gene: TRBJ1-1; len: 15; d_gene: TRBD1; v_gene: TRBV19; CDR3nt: TGTGCCAGTAGTCCCCAGGGGGGGGGGAACACTGAAGCTTTCTTT; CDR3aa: CASSPQGGGNTEAFF
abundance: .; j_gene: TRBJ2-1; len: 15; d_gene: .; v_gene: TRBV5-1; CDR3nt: TGCGCCAGCAGAAACCCCCTCCGCTCCTACAATGAGCAGTTCTTC; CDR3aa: CASRNPLRSYNEQFF
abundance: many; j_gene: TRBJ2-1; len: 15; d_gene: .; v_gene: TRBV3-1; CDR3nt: TGTGCCAGCAGCCGACGGACCGCCCGATACAATGAGCAGTTCTTC; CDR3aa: CASSRRTARYNEQFF
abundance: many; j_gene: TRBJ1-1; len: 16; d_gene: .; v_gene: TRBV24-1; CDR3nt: TGTGCCACCAGTGACCTCGGCAAACTTATGAACACTGAAGCTTTCTTT; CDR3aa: CATSDLGKLMNTEAFF
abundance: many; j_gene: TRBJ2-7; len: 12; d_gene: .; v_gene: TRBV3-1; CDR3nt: TGTGCCAGCAGCCAACCCGGTTACGAGCAGTACTTC; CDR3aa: CASSQPGYEQYF
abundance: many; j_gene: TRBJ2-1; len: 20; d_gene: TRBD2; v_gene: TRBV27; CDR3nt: TGTGCCAGCAGTTTTCCGCGGAAAGCGGGAGGGCCGATCGACTACAATGAGCAGTTCTTC; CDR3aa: CASSFPRKAGGPIDYNEQFF
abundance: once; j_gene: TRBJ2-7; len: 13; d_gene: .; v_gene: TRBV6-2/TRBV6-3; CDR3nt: TGTGCCAGCAGTCCGGAGGGGTTCTACGAGCAGTACTTC; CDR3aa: CASSPEGFYEQYF
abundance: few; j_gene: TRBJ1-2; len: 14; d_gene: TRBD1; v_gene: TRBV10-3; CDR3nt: TGTGCCATCAGTGACTCAGGGGGCGACTATGGCTACACCTTC; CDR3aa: CAISDSGGDYGYTF
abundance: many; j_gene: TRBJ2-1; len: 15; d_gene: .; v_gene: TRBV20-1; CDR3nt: TGCAGTGCTAGACCTGGACAGAGCTCCTACAATGAGCAGTTCTTC; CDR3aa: CSARPGQSSYNEQFF
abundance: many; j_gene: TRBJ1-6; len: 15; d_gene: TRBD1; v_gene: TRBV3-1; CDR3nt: TGTGCCAGCAGCCAAGCAGGGGGGGGCAATTCACCCCTCCACTTT; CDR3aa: CASSQAGGGNSPLHF
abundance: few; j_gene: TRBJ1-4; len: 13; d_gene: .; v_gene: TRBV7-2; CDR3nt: TGTGCCAGCAGCCCCCTAAAGGATGTAAAACTGTTTTTT; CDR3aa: CASSPLKDVKLFF
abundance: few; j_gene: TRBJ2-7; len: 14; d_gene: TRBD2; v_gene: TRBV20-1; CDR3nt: TGCAGTGCTAGGGGGACTAGCGGGAGGGACGAGCAGTACTTC; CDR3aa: CSARGTSGRDEQYF
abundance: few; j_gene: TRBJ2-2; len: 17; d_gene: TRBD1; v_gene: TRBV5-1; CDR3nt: TGCGCCAGCAGCAGCCTACCGGGACAGGGGAAAACCGGGGAGCTGTTTTTT; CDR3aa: CASSSLPGQGKTGELFF
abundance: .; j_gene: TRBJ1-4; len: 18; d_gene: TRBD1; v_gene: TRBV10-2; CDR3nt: TGCGCCAGCAGGACCCTGACAGGGGGCTGGGCAACTAATGAAAAACTGTTTTTT; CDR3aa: CASRTLTGGWATNEKLFF
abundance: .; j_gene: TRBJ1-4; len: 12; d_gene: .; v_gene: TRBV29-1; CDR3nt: TGCAGCGTTGTCGGGTTGGGGGAAAAACTGTTTTTT; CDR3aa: CSVVGLGEKLFF
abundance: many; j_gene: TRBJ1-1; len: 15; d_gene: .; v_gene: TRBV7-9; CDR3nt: TGTGCCAGCAGCTTAGGCGTGATGAAGAACACTGAAGCTTTCTTT; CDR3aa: CASSLGVMKNTEAFF
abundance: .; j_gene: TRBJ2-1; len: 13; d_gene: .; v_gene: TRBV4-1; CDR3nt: TGCGCCAGCAGCCAAGATCACGGCAATGAGCAGTTCTTC; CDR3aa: CASSQDHGNEQFF
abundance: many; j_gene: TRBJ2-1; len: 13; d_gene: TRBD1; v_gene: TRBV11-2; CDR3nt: TGTGCCAGCAGACCCTCGGGACAGTTTGAGCAGTTCTTC; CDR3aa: CASRPSGQFEQFF
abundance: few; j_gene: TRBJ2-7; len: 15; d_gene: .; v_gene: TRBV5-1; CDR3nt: TGCGCCAGCAGCTTGGCCGAAGGCAGGGACTACGAGCAGTACTTC; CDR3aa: CASSLAEGRDYEQYF
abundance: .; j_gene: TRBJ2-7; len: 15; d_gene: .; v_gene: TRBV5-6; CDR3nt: TGTGCCAGCACCCCTCGTGGGGTAGGGTTCTACGAGCAGTACTTC; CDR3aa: CASTPRGVGFYEQYF
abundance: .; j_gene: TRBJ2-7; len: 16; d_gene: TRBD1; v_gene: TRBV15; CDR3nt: TGTGCCACCAGCAGACCCGGGACAGGGAGCTCCTACGAGCAGTACTTC; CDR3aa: CATSRPGTGSSYEQYF
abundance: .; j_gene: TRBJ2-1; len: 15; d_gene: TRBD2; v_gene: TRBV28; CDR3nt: TGTGCCAGCAGTTTCCGTGCGGGAGGGGGAAATGAGCAGTTCTTC; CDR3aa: CASSFRAGGGNEQFF
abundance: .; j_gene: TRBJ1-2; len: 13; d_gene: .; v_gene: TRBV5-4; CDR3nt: TGTGCCAGCAGCCAGCAAGGAGTGGGTGGCTACACCTTC; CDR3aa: CASSQQGVGGYTF
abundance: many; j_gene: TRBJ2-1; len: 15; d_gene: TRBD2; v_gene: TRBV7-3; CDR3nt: TGTGCCAGCAGCCGCGGGGGTGGCTCCTACAATGAGCAGTTCTTC; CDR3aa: CASSRGGGSYNEQFF
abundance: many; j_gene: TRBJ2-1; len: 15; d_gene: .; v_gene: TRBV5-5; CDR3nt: TGTGCCAGCAGTACCGGGGTAGCGGACTACAATGAGCAGTTCTTC; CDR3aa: CASSTGVADYNEQFF
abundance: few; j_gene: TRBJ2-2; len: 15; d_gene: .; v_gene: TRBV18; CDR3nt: TGTGCCAGCTCACCAAAGCCTGAGAACACCGGGGAGCTGTTTTTT; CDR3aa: CASSPKPENTGELFF
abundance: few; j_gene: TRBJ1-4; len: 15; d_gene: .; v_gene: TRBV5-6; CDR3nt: TGTGCCAGCAGTCTTACGGTTTCAACTAATGAAAAACTGTTTTTT; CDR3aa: CASSLTVSTNEKLFF
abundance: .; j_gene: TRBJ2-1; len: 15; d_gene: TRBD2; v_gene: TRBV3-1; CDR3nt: TGTGCCAGCAGCCCCCGGCTAGCGGGGAACAATGAGCAGTTCTTC; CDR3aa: CASSPRLAGNNEQFF
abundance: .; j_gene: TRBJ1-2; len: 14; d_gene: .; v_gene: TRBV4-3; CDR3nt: TGCGCCAGCAGCCAAGGGACTGAGACCTATGGCTACACCTTC; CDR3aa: CASSQGTETYGYTF
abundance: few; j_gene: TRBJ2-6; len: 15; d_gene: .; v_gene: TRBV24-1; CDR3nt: TGTGCCACCAGTGAAAGAGGGTTTGGGGCCAACGTCCTGACTTTC; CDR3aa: CATSERGFGANVLTF
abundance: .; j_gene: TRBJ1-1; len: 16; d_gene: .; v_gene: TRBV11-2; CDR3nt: TGTGCCAGCAACCCCCGAGTCAGACTGGTCGACACTGAAGCTTTCTTT; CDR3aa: CASNPRVRLVDTEAFF
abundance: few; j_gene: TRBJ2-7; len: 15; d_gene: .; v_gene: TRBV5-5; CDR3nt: TGTGCCAGCAGCTTTCGGGAGTATTTTCGGTACGAGCAGTACTTC; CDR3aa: CASSFREYFRYEQYF
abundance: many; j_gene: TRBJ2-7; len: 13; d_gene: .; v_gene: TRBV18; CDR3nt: TGTGCCAGCTCACCATGGAGCTCCTACGAGCAGTACTTC; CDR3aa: CASSPWSSYEQYF
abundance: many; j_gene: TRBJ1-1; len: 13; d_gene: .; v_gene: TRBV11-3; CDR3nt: TGTGCCAGCAGCTATACGGGGACTACTGAAGCTTTCTTT; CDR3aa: CASSYTGTTEAFF
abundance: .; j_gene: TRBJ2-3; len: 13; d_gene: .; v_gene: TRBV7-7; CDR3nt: TGTGCCAGCAGCCCCGTCCTCTCAGATACGCAGTATTTT; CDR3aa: CASSPVLSDTQYF
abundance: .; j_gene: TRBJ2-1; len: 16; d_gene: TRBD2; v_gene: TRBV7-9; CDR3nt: TGTGCCAGCAGCTCACCGACTAGCGGGACAAGGCGGGAGCAGTTCTTC; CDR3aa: CASSSPTSGTRREQFF
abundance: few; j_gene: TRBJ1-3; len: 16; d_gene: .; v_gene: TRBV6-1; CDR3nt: TGTGCCAGCAGGGACTTCGGGGTCAGCTCTGGAAACACCATATATTTT; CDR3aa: CASRDFGVSSGNTIYF
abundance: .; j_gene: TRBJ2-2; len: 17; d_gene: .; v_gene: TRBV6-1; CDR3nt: TGTGCCAGCAGTCCCACCACTGACTTCCCTCCAACCGGGGAGCTGTTTTTT; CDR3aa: CASSPTTDFPPTGELFF
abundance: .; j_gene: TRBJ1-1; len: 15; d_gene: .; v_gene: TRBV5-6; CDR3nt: TGTGCCAGCAGCCCCTTTGCCAGGGGAGCTATTGAAGCTTTCTTT; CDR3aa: CASSPFARGAIEAFF
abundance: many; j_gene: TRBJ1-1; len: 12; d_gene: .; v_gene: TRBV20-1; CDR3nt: TGCAGCAGAAAACAGGGAGACACTGAAGCTTTCTTT; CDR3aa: CSRKQGDTEAFF
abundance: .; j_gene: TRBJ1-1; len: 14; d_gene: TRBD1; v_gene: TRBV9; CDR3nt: TGTGCCAGCAGCGTTACCTCAGGGGGGACTGAAGCTTTCTTT; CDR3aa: CASSVTSGGTEAFF
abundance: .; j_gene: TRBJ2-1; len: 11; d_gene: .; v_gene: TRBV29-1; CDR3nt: TGCAGCGTTGTCGGTTACAATGAGCAGTTCTTC; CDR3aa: CSVVGYNEQFF
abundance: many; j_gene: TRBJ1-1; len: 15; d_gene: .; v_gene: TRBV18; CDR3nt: TGTGCCAGCTCACCGGACAGTTATGTTGGGGCTGAAGCTTTCTTT; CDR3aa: CASSPDSYVGAEAFF
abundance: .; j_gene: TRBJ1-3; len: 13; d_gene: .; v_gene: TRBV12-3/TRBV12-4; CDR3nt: TGTGCCAGCAGTTCGACAGATGGAAACACCATATATTTT; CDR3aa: CASSSTDGNTIYF
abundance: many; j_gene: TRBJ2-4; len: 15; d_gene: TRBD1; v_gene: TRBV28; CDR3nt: TGTGCCAGCAGTCTCTTGGACAGGGCCCAAAACATTCAGTACTTC; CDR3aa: CASSLLDRAQNIQYF
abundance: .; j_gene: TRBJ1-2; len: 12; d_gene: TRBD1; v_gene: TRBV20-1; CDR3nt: TGCAATGCAAGGACAGGCACTTACGGCTACACCTTC; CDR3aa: CNARTGTYGYTF
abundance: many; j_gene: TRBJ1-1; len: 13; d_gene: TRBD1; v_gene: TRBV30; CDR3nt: TGTGCCTGGAGTGTTACAGGGGACACTGAAGCTTTCTTT; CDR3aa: CAWSVTGDTEAFF